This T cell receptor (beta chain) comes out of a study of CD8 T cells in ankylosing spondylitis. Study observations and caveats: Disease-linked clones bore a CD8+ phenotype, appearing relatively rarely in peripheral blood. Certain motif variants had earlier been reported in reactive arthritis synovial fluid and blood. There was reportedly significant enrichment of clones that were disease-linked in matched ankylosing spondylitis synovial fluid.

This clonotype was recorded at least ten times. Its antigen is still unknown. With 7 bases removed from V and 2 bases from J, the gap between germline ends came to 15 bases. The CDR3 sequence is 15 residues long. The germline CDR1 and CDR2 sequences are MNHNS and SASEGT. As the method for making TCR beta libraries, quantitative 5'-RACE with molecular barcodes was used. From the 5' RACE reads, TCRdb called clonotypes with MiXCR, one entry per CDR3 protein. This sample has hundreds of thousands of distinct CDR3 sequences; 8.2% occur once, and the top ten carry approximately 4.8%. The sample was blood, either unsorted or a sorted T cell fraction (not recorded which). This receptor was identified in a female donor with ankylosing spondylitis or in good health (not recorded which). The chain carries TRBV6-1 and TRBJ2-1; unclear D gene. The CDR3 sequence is CASKQWKGPYNEQFF. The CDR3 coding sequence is TGTGCCAGCAAGCAGTGGAAGGGCCCCTACAATGAGCAGTTCTTC.